This T cell receptor (beta chain) came from a study of T cell clonotyping in hematopoietic cell transplantation. Whole-study results and caveats: Pathologically expanded recipient clonotypes increased progressively from day 30 to day 180 as diversity fell. Graft donor and pretransplant recipient Inverse Simpson Index values predicted broader posttransplant TCR diversity. CD4 and CD8 repertoire contributions could not be separated without sorting.

Germline V gene data show CDR1 as SGHVS and CDR2 as FNYEAQ. V was pared by 4 bases and J by 5 bases, with 14 bases between. The CDR3 sequence is 14 residues long. Of note for this clone: Its antigen is undetermined.

Blood collection times were about day -28 and days 30, 100, 180 posttransplant. TCRdb's table, derived via immunoSEQ multiplex PCR, lists solely in-frame clones and lacks some. This table has roughly 30,000 clones, about 94% appearing once. This material consisted of PBMCs, taken 100 days after allogeneic stem cell transplant. This chain links TRBV7-6 with TRBJ1-1; D is ambiguous. The TCR comes from a female patient in her fifties who had an allogeneic stem cell transplant from a related donor, so the T cells may come from the graft donor. Some clones in this sample may be carry-over from other donors' samples. CDR3 in amino acids: CASSSGHLATEAFF. Written as DNA, the CDR3 is TGTGCCAGCAGCTCGGGTCACTTGGCTACTGAAGCTTTCTTT. Looking up the rest from reference TRBV7-6 and TRBJ1-1 gives the full variable domain: GAGVSQSPRYKVTKRGQDVALRCDPISGHVSLYWYRQALGQGPEFLTYFNYEAQQDKSGLPNDRFSAERPEGSISTLTIQRTEQRDSAMYRCASSSGHLATEAFFGQGTRLTVV.